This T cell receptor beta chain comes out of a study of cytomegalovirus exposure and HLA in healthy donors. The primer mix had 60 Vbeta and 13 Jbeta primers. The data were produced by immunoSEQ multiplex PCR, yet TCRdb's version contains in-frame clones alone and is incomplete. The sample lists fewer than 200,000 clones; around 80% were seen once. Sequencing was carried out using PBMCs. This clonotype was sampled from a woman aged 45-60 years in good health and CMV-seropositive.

The CDR3 is CASSFGLAGADTQYF. The CDR3 DNA reads TGTGCCAGCAGCTTTGGACTAGCGGGAGCAGATACGCAGTATTTT. The chain joins TRBV5-5 to TRBJ2-3; 13 bases fit TRBD2. The germline CDR1 and CDR2 sequences are SGHKS and YYEKEE (reference sequence). The CDR3 runs 15 residues. After removal of 2 bases from V and 4 bases from J, the junction contained 1 base not matched to a gene. Variable domain in full (rest from reference TRBV5-5 and TRBJ2-3): DAGVTQSPTHLIKTRGQQVTLRCSPISGHKSVSWYQQVLGQGPQFIFQYYEKEERGRGNFPDRFSARQFPNYSSELNVNALLLGDSALYLCASSFGLAGADTQYFGPGTRLTVL.